This TCR beta chain comes out of a study of blood T cell repertoires in COVID-19. The overall study: The cDNA or gDNA used as material had been derived from T cells, B-cell-depleted T cells, or PBMCs.

This clone was recorded a few times. TCRdb's table, derived via immunoSEQ multiplex PCR, lists solely in-frame clones and lacks some. The table has 65,000 to 90,000 clones, approximately 79% seen once; the top ten hold approximately 25%. Trimming at V came to 7 bases and at J to 3 bases, leaving 5 bases not matched to a gene. CDR1 MNHEY and CDR2 SVGAGI come from the germline V gene. This CDR3 spans 13 amino acids. The sequencing sample was made of peripheral blood. This sequence originates from a man in his sixties with active or convalescent COVID-19. This chain connects TRBV6-5 to TRBJ2-7; 8 nucleotides agree with TRBD2. CDR3 nucleotides: TGTGCCAGCACCGGGGGGGGCCTCTACGAGCAGTACTTC. Translation: CASTGGGLYEQYF.